The rows below give T cell receptor beta chains drawn from one sample of a study of blood T cell repertoires in COVID-19. Profiling relied on immunoSEQ multiplex PCR, and the TCRdb table lists in-frame clones only, not all of them. The sample has roughly 78,000 clones, around 90% seen once. Material: peripheral blood. Receptor source: a man in his fifties with acute or convalescent COVID-19. Both conserved end residues are part of each CDR3. A D gene is named only where the DNA matches it firmly. Not every row has a clone size; where given, it reads once, few, many or a size class.

abundance	d_gene	v_gene	j_gene	CDR3nt	CDR3aa
NA	TRBD1	TRBV6-2/TRBV6-3	TRBJ2-7	TGTGCCAGCAGTTACGCGAGGGACAGCAGCTCCTACGAGCAGTACTTC	CASSYARDSSSYEQYF
NA	NA	TRBV11-2	TRBJ1-6	TGTGCCAGCAGCTCAAATCAGGGCGCCTCCTATAATTCACCCCTCCACTTT	CASSSNQGASYNSPLHF
NA	TRBD1	TRBV5-1	TRBJ1-5	TGCGCCAGCAGTTGGACAGGGGGCTTGAATCAGCCCCAGCATTTT	CASSWTGGLNQPQHF
few	TRBD2	TRBV5-1	TRBJ2-2	TGCGCCAGCAGCACCGGACTAGCGGGGAACACCGGGGAGCTGTTTTTT	CASSTGLAGNTGELFF
NA	TRBD1	TRBV6-1	TRBJ1-5	TGTGCCAGCAGTGTATCCGGGACAGGGACCCAAAGAAGTCAGCCCCAGCATTTT	CASSVSGTGTQRSQPQHF
once	TRBD1	TRBV2	TRBJ1-5	TGTGCCAGCAGTGCGACAGGGACAGATCAGCCCCAGCATTTT	CASSATGTDQPQHF
once	NA	TRBV9	TRBJ1-1	TGTGCCAGCAGCGTAGACAGGGCGAACACTGAAGCTTTCTTT	CASSVDRANTEAFF
NA	NA	TRBV5-6	TRBJ1-1	TGTGCCAGCAGCTTGTCCAGTAACACTGAAGCTTTCTTT	CASSLSSNTEAFF
NA	NA	TRBV5-1	TRBJ2-3	TGCGCCAGCAGCTTGGGTGCAGATTTCACCACAGATACGCAGTATTTT	CASSLGADFTTDTQYF
NA	TRBD2	TRBV6-5	TRBJ2-6	TGTGCCAGCAGGCAAGCGGGGTCTGGGGCCAACGTCCTGACTTTC	CASRQAGSGANVLTF
once	NA	TRBV10-1	TRBJ2-3	TGCGCCAGCAGTGACGGGTCAGATACGCAGTATTTT	CASSDGSDTQYF
NA	NA	TRBV19	TRBJ1-5	TGTGCCAGTAGTATGATCAGTTTCCTTAGCAATCAGCCCCAGCATTTT	CASSMISFLSNQPQHF
NA	NA	TRBV6-5	TRBJ2-5	TGTGCCAGCAGCCCACTGGGGGCGACCCAAGAGACCCAGTACTTC	CASSPLGATQETQYF
NA	TRBD1	TRBV4-1	TRBJ1-1	TGCGCCAGCAGCCAAGTCCCCGGACAGGGACTTAAAGCTTTCTTT	CASSQVPGQGLKAFF
NA	NA	TRBV4-2	TRBJ1-1	TGTGCCAGCAGCCAGTTGCCGGGAGCCAGCTTGAACACTGAAGCTTTCTTT	CASSQLPGASLNTEAFF
once	NA	TRBV27	TRBJ1-5	TGTGCCAGCAGTCTAAGGGGGACGGGAACCGATCAGCCCCAGCATTTT	CASSLRGTGTDQPQHF
NA	TRBD1	TRBV6-1	TRBJ2-7	TGTGCCAGCAGTGAGGGACAGAGGGAGCAGTACTTC	CASSEGQREQYF
NA	NA	TRBV6-5	TRBJ1-2	TGTGCCAGCAGTTTTCGGGGCTATGGCTACACCTTC	CASSFRGYGYTF
NA	TRBD1	TRBV6-5	TRBJ1-3	TGTGCCAGCAGAAGACAGGGGGAAGGAAACACCATATATTTT	CASRRQGEGNTIYF
NA	NA	TRBV27	TRBJ1-2	TGTGCCAGCAGACCAACAGGGACCACTAACTATGGCTACACCTTC	CASRPTGTTNYGYTF
once	NA	TRBV7-3	TRBJ2-1	TGTGCCAGCAGCTCACCATCGACAGGTACGGATGAGCAGTTCTTC	CASSSPSTGTDEQFF
NA	TRBD1	TRBV10-1	TRBJ2-7	TGCGCCAGCAGTCAACAGGGGTCCTACGAGCAGTACTTC	CASSQQGSYEQYF
NA	NA	TRBV5-4	TRBJ2-2	TGTGCCAGCAGCTTGACGGACACCGGGGAGCTGTTTTTT	CASSLTDTGELFF
NA	TRBD2	TRBV6-2/TRBV6-3	TRBJ2-1	TGTGCCAGCAGTTACGCTAGCGGGGGGGCTCGGTTCCCCTACAATGAGCAGTTCTTC	CASSYASGGARFPYNEQFF
NA	NA	TRBV2	TRBJ2-2	TGTGCCAGCAGATACTTCTCCGGGGAGCTGTTTTTT	CASRYFSGELFF
NA	TRBD1	TRBV5-1	TRBJ2-7	TGCGCCAGCAGCTTGGGGCCCTCGCCGGGACAGGGGATCCACGAGCAGTACTTC	CASSLGPSPGQGIHEQYF
NA	TRBD1	TRBV5-4	TRBJ2-3	TGTGCCAGCAGCCCGACAGGGGTCGGGGATACGCAGTATTTT	CASSPTGVGDTQYF
medium-sized	TRBD1	TRBV11-3	TRBJ1-1	TGTGCCAGCAGCCCGGGACAGGGGAACACTGAAGCTTTCTTT	CASSPGQGNTEAFF
NA	TRBD2	TRBV2	TRBJ2-5	TGTGCCAGCAGTAGAGCGGGGGTATACCAAGAGACCCAGTACTTC	CASSRAGVYQETQYF
NA	TRBD2	TRBV5-1	TRBJ2-3	TGCGCCAGCATGGGGACTAGCGGCACAGATACGCAGTATTTT	CASMGTSGTDTQYF
NA	NA	TRBV10-3	TRBJ1-5	TGTGCCATCAGTGGTACAGGGCCTCAGCCCCAGCATTTT	CAISGTGPQPQHF
NA	NA	TRBV25-1	TRBJ1-4	TGTGCCAGCACCCAGGGGTTGGCTAATGAAAAACTGTTTTTT	CASTQGLANEKLFF